The next 30 T cell receptor beta chains were all read from a single sample in a study of blood T cell repertoires in COVID-19. Clones were read by immunoSEQ multiplex PCR, and TCRdb kept only the in-frame ones, dropping some. The sample includes 250,000 to 300,000 clones, around 90% of them seen just once. The sample taken for sequencing was peripheral blood. These receptors were taken from a woman between 45 and 65 years old with COVID-19, enrolled during active disease.

The chain's CDR3 is CASSLRDRLEAFF. In DNA form, the CDR3 reads TGTGCCAGCAGCTTAAGGGACAGGCTTGAAGCTTTCTTT. The J gene is TRBJ1-1, the V gene TRBV7-2; 8 bases line up with TRBD1. Trimming at V came to 2 bases and at J to 7 bases, leaving 3 bases not matched to a gene. Germline CDR1 SGHTA, CDR2 FQGNSA. CDR3 length: 13 residues. Looking up the rest from reference TRBV7-2 and TRBJ1-1 gives the full variable domain: GAGVSQSPSNKVTEKGKDVELRCDPISGHTALYWYRQSLGQGLEFLIYFQGNSAPDKSGLPSDRFSAERTGGSVSTLTIQRTQQEDSAVYLCASSLRDRLEAFFGQGTRLTVV.

This clone was seen a single time. The V call is TRBV11-2, the J call TRBJ2-7; D remains ambiguous. Germline V gene lookup returns CDR1 SGHAT and CDR2 FQNNGV. Trimming removed 1 base from V and 1 base from J, with 5 bases in between. CDR3 length: 13 residues. The CDR3 loop is CASSLGVSYEQYF. The CDR3 DNA is TGTGCCAGCAGCTTAGGAGTTTCCTACGAGCAGTACTTC.

This rearrangement joins TRBV5-1 to TRBJ1-1; tentatively, D is TRBD1 (5 bases). V was clipped by 4 bases and J by 4 bases, with 29 bases between them. Germline V gene lookup returns CDR1 SGHRS and CDR2 YFSETQ. CDR3 length: 19 amino acids. CDR3 in DNA: TGCGCCAGCAGCAAAAAAACGGGAAGGGGACTGATTGCAGGCACTGAAGCTTTCTTT. Translation gives CASSKKTGRGLIAGTEAFF.

This chain connects TRBV5-1 to TRBJ2-5; 9 bases line up with TRBD1. Trimming at V came to 3 bases and at J to 6 bases, leaving 9 bases not matched to a gene. The CDR3 extends over 15 amino acids. Per germline, CDR1 SGHRS and CDR2 YFSETQ. The CDR3 region is CASSSAGQGLQTQYF. CDR3 in DNA: TGCGCCAGCAGCTCCGCGGGACAGGGCTTACAGACCCAGTACTTC.

The CDR3 loop reads CASSPSATGFGELFF. The CDR3 DNA follows: TGTGCCAGCAGCCCATCTGCGACAGGGTTCGGGGAGCTGTTTTTT. V gene TRBV7-3 combines with J gene TRBJ2-2, with 7 bases fitting TRBD1. Per germline, CDR1 SGHTA and CDR2 FQGTGA. Unmatched junction bases numbered 10, after V lost 5 bases and J lost 7 bases. The CDR3 covers 15 residues. The whole variable domain, remainder taken from reference TRBV7-3 and TRBJ2-2, is GAGVSQTPSNKVTEKGKYVELRCDPISGHTALYWYRQSLGQGPEFLIYFQGTGAADDSGLPNDRFFAVRPEGSVSTLKIQRTERGDSAVYLCASSPSATGFGELFFGEGSRLTVL.

The chain links TRBV4-2 to TRBJ2-2, with 8 bases that match TRBD2. In germline, CDR1 is LGHNA, CDR2 YNFKEQ. V lost 1 base and J lost 2; bases outside the gene matches: 9. This CDR3 has 18 residues. In DNA form, the CDR3 reads TGTGCCAGCAGCCAAGGGGCTGGACTAGCTGAAAACACCGGGGAGCTGTTTTTT. Translating it yields CASSQGAGLAENTGELFF.

V is TRBV5-1 and J is TRBJ1-2; 9 nucleotides match TRBD1. This CDR3 spans 14 amino acids. Per germline, CDR1 SGHRS and CDR2 YFSETQ. V trimming: 4 bases; J trimming: 2 bases; junction bases outside the gene matches: 3. This CDR3 is CASSNGTGNYGYTF. DNA for the CDR3: TGCGCCAGCAGCAACGGGACAGGGAACTATGGCTACACCTTC. The full variable domain, rest sourced from reference TRBV5-1 and TRBJ1-2, is KAGVTQTPRYLIKTRGQQVTLSCSPISGHRSVSWYQQTPGQGLQFLFEYFSETQRNKGNFPGRFSGRQFSNSRSEMNVSTLELGDSALYLCASSNGTGNYGYTFGSGTRLTVV.

This chain uses TRBV24-1 with TRBJ2-1, with D possibly TRBD1 on 5 matching bases. CDR1 is KGHDR, CDR2 SFDVKD, per germline. This CDR3 is built from 16 residues. The V and J ends lost 7 bases and 10 bases respectively, with 25 bases between them. CDR3 amino acids: CATRPNSWVGPPEQFF. The CDR3 DNA follows: TGTGCCACCAGGCCTAACAGTTGGGTGGGGCCCCCGGAGCAGTTCTTC.

This sequence joins TRBV5-1 and TRBJ2-2; D is unclear. CDR3 length: 15 residues. From germline, CDR1 is SGHRS and CDR2 YFSETQ. V shed 4 bases and J shed 1 base, with 11 bases lying between them. In DNA, the CDR3 is TGCGCCAGCAGCCCGACACGTCAGAACACCGGGGAGCTGTTTTTT. The encoded protein is CASSPTRQNTGELFF.

This chain links TRBV5-5 with TRBJ2-3, with D perhaps TRBD2 (6 bases). The CDR3 length is 17 residues. V lost 3 bases to trimming and J lost 3 bases, with 20 bases between them. Germline CDR1 reads SGHKS; CDR2 reads YYEKEE (reference sequence). CDR3 nucleotides: TGTGCCAGCAGCTCATCAGTGGCGGGAAGAGGTACAGATACGCAGTATTTT. Its protein product is CASSSSVAGRGTDTQYF.

V and J are TRBV27 and TRBJ2-5; D possibly corresponds to TRBD2 (6 bases). The CDR3 runs to 15 residues. Trimming removed 3 bases at V and 5 bases at J, with 16 bases between. The germline V gene encodes CDR1 MNHEY and CDR2 SMNVEV (reference sequence). The CDR3 nucleotides read TGTGCCAGCAGTTTTGTGCGGGGAGCACGGGAGACCCAGTACTTC. Its protein product is CASSFVRGARETQYF.

The chain carries TRBV18 and TRBJ2-2, with D perhaps matching TRBD1 (6 bases). CDR1 and CDR2 from the germline V gene are KGHSH and LQKENI. V was trimmed by 2 bases and J by 2 bases, leaving 9 bases between them. The CDR3 length is 15 residues. For the CDR3, the DNA is TGTGCCAGCTCACCAGGGACACAAAACACCGGGGAGCTGTTTTTT. The encoded protein is CASSPGTQNTGELFF.

The count of this clone is one. The CDR3 sequence: CASSRTAEVYNEQFF. The CDR3, as DNA: TGCGCCAGCAGCCGCACGGCGGAGGTTTACAATGAGCAGTTCTTC. This chain links TRBV4-3 with TRBJ2-1; tentatively, D is TRBD2 (5 bases). Germline values: CDR1 LGHNA, CDR2 YSLEER. Trimming pared 4 bases from V and 4 bases from J, leaving 14 bases between. The CDR3 contains 15 residues.

J is TRBJ1-1 and V is TRBV7-8; a weak D match, TRBD1 (5 bases). Per germline, CDR1 SGHVS and CDR2 FQNEAQ. This CDR3 has 14 residues. V was pared by 6 bases and J by 5 bases, with 16 bases between. The CDR3: CASRPTGLGTEAFF. DNA for the CDR3: TGTGCCAGCAGACCAACAGGTCTGGGGACTGAAGCTTTCTTT.

V and J are TRBV29-1 and TRBJ2-7, with D possibly TRBD2 on 5 matching bases. The germline V and J ends were trimmed by 7 bases and 4 bases, with 17 bases remaining between them. This CDR3 has 13 amino acids. Germline V CDR1 and CDR2: SQVTM, ANQGSEA. This chain's CDR3 is CSARGSSVYEQYF. DNA for the CDR3: TGCAGCGCTCGCGGGTCTTCGGTTTACGAGCAGTACTTC.

This clone has only a few counts. The chain couples TRBV2 to TRBJ2-5; tentative D call: TRBD2 (6 bases). CDR3 length equals 12 residues. V lost 6 bases, J lost 5 bases, and 10 bases lay in between. CDR1 and CDR2 from the germline V gene are SNHLY and FYNNEI. CDR3 nucleotide sequence: TGTGCCAGCAGGAACCGGGGGGAGACCCAGTACTTC. Translated, it gives CASRNRGETQYF.

The gene calls are TRBV29-1 and TRBJ2-1; 11 positions match TRBD2. Germline loops: CDR1 SQVTM, CDR2 ANQGSEA. The J segment lost 3 bases and the V segment lost 5 bases, leaving 0 bases of the junction unmatched. The CDR3 contains 13 residues. CDR3 amino acids: CSVTSGSYNEQFF. The CDR3 nucleotides read TGCAGCGTTACTAGCGGGAGCTACAATGAGCAGTTCTTC.

The V gene is TRBV7-2, the J gene TRBJ1-4; tentatively, D is TRBD1 (6 bases). Trimming left V 3 bases short and J 4 bases short, with 12 bases between. The CDR3 consists of 15 residues. Germline-derived CDR1 and CDR2 are SGHTA and FQGNSA. The CDR3 loop reads CASSLGAGFNEKLFF. The CDR3 DNA sequence: TGTGCCAGCAGCTTGGGGGCCGGCTTTAATGAAAAACTGTTTTTT. The complete variable domain, with remaining parts taken from reference TRBV7-2 and TRBJ1-4, reads GAGVSQSPSNKVTEKGKDVELRCDPISGHTALYWYRQSLGQGLEFLIYFQGNSAPDKSGLPSDRFSAERTGGSVSTLTIQRTQQEDSAVYLCASSLGAGFNEKLFFGSGTQLSVL.

This rearrangement joins TRBV21-1 to TRBJ2-5; TRBD2, the table's D call, lacks a check against the DNA. TRBV21-1 is shown as a pseudogene. The CDR3 length is 18 residues. CDR3: CASSKGDMTSGRWKTQYF. The CDR3 nucleotides are TGTGCCAGCAGCAAAGGGGATATGACTAGCGGGAGATGGAAGACCCAGTACTTC.

J is TRBJ2-2 and V is TRBV5-1, with 9 nucleotides matching TRBD2. Per the germline V gene, CDR1 is SGHRS and CDR2 is YFSETQ. The CDR3 is 17 residues long. Unmatched junction bases numbered 14, after V lost 4 bases and J lost 7 bases. The CDR3 loop reads CASSRGPNSGSVGELFF. DNA of the CDR3: TGCGCCAGCAGCCGGGGTCCTAATAGCGGGAGTGTCGGGGAGCTGTTTTTT.

This chain joins TRBV7-2 and TRBJ2-7; 10 nucleotides align to TRBD2. V shed 1 base and J 6 bases; nucleotides not matched to a gene: 9. The CDR3 is 16 amino acids. Germline V gene data show CDR1 as SGHTA and CDR2 as FQGNSA. CDR3: CASSLEVAGGPPEQYF. The CDR3 DNA reads TGTGCCAGCAGCTTAGAGGTAGCGGGAGGACCCCCCGAGCAGTACTTC.

The chain joins TRBV6-5 to TRBJ1-2; no reliable D call. The CDR3 extends over 13 amino acids. CDR1 and CDR2 (germline): MNHEY, SVGAGI. Trimming left V 7 bases short and J 3 bases short, with 12 bases between. In DNA, the CDR3 is TGTGCCAGCACCGGGAGTGGTTACTATGGCTACACCTTC. Translated, it gives CASTGSGYYGYTF.

The gene calls are TRBV29-1 and TRBJ1-5; TRBD1 agrees at 7 bases. The ends lost 4 bases at V and 5 bases at J; junction bases unmatched: 5. This CDR3 region has 13 residues. Germline CDR1 reads SQVTM; CDR2 reads ANQGSEA. Written as DNA, the CDR3 is TGCAGCGTTGCGGACAGGCCCTATCAGCCCCAGCATTTT. This codes for CSVADRPYQPQHF.

This chain joins TRBV5-1 and TRBJ2-7; tentative D call: TRBD1 (5 bases). The germline V gene encodes CDR1 SGHRS and CDR2 YFSETQ. Trimming cost V 4 bases and J 4 bases, with 12 bases left between them. The CDR3 loop spans 13 amino acids. The CDR3, as DNA: TGCGCCAGCAGCACCACTCAGGGATACGAGCAGTACTTC. Translating gives CASSTTQGYEQYF.

V and J are TRBV6-6 and TRBJ1-4, with 7 bases aligning to TRBD1. Trimming at V came to 2 bases and at J to 6 bases, leaving 6 bases not matched to a gene. The CDR3 runs 15 residues. Germline CDR1 and CDR2: MNHNY and SVGAGI (reference sequence). The CDR3 sequence is CASSYIGQGDEKLFF. The CDR3 DNA reads as TGTGCCAGCAGTTACATTGGGCAGGGGGATGAAAAACTGTTTTTT.

The chain recombines TRBV7-2 with TRBJ2-3; 7 positions match TRBD2. J lost 6 bases, V lost 4 bases, and 13 bases had no gene match. The CDR3 spans 16 residues. Germline assignment: CDR1 SGHTA and CDR2 FQGNSA. Here the CDR3 DNA reads TGTGCCAGCAGCTCCCGTTGGGGAGCGGGAAGGGATACGCAGTATTTT. Its protein product is CASSSRWGAGRDTQYF.

This chain connects TRBV19 to TRBJ2-5, with 8 nucleotides matching TRBD1. The CDR3 is 11 amino acids. Germline lookup yields CDR1 LNHDA and CDR2 SQIVND (reference sequence). V was pared by 8 bases and J by 5 bases, with 1 base of the junction left unmatched. Written as DNA, the CDR3 is TGTGCCAGTTCAGGGGGCGAGACCCAGTACTTC. This codes for CASSGGETQYF.

The V call is TRBV29-1, the J call TRBJ2-1; 7 positions match TRBD2. The CDR3 contains 15 residues. Germline assignment: CDR1 SQVTM and CDR2 ANQGSEA. The trim removed 5 bases at V and 4 bases at J, leaving 11 bases unmatched. CDR3 sequence: CSVRARGSPYNEQFF. The CDR3 DNA reads TGCAGCGTTCGGGCCCGCGGGAGCCCTTACAATGAGCAGTTCTTC.

CDR3 residues: CASSVPSGSFGLITKNIQYF. CDR3 bases: TGTGCCAGCAGCGTTCCTAGCGGGAGCTTTGGGTTGATAACCAAAAACATTCAGTACTTC. V usage is TRBV9 and J usage is TRBJ2-4, with 10 bases that match TRBD2. The CDR3 consists of 20 residues. J was trimmed by 2 bases and V by 2 bases; bases with no gene match: 16. The germline V gene has CDR1 SGDLS and CDR2 YYNGEE.

The chain carries TRBV20-1 and TRBJ1-1; tentatively, D is TRBD1 (5 bases). The CDR3 extends over 13 amino acids. The V end lost 3 bases, the J end lost 2 bases, and 10 bases lay between the germline ends. The germline V gene encodes CDR1 DFQATT and CDR2 SNEGSKA (reference sequence). The CDR3 loop reads CSASRQGNTEAFF. CDR3 bases: TGCAGTGCTAGTCGTCAGGGCAACACTGAAGCTTTCTTT.